This T cell receptor (beta chain) was found in a study of CD8+CD57+ T cells in acquired aplastic anemia. TCR beta VDJ and CDR3 profiles were obtained from a genomic DNA template. Via MiXCR, TCRdb re-called the reads, giving one row per CDR3 protein. The sample lists a few hundred thousand distinct CDR3 sequences, roughly 64% seen once, with approximately 4% in the top ten. Deletions cut 6 bases from V and 15 bases from J, with 27 bases between. The CDR3 runs 15 residues. Germline lookup yields CDR1 SGHTA and CDR2 FQGTGA. Sequencing was done on a sample of sorted CD4+, CD8+, or CD8+CD57+ T cells (not recorded which) from PBMCs. V and J are TRBV7-3 and TRBJ1-5; TRBD1 is a possible D gene (5 bases). The TCR was taken from a human donor in good health, serving as a control. CDR3: CASSSTTSGGTTLHF. The CDR3 DNA follows: TGTGCCAGCAGTTCCACGACTAGCGGGGGGACGACCTTGCATTTT.